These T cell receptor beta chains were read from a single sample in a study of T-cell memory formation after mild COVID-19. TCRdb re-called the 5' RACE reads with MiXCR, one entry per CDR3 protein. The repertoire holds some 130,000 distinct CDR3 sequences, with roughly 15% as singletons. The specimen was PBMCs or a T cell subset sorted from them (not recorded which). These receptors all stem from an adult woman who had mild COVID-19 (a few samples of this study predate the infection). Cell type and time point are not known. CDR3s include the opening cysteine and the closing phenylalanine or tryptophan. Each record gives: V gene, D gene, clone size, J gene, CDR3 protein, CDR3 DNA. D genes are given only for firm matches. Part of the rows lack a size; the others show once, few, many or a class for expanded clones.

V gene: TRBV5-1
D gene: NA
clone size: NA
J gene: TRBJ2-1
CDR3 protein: CASSLQDSYEQFF
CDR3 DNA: TGCGCCAGCAGCTTACAGGACAGCTACGAGCAGTTCTTC

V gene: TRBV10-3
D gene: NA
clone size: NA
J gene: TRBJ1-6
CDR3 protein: CAISEFGNSPLHF
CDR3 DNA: TGTGCCATCAGTGAGTTCGGCAATTCACCCCTCCACTTT

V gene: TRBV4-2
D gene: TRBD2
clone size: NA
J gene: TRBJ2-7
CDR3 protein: CASSQEAGGYEQYF
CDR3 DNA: TGTGCCAGCAGCCAGGAAGCGGGGGGTTACGAGCAGTACTTC

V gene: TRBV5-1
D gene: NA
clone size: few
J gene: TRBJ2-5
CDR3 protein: CASSLGVPGETQYF
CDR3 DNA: TGCGCCAGCAGCTTGGGGGTCCCGGGGGAGACCCAGTACTTC

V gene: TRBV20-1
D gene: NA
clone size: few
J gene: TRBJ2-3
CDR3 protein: CSARAYLAPSTDTQYF
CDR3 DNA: TGCAGTGCTAGAGCTTATCTGGCCCCTAGCACAGATACGCAGTATTTT

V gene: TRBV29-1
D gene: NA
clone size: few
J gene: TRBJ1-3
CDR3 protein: CSVDVRGAAGNTIYF
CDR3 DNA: TGCAGCGTTGATGTCCGGGGGGCGGCTGGAAACACCATATATTTT

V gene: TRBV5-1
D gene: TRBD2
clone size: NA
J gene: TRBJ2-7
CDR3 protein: CASSLLAGGDEQYF
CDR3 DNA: TGCGCCAGCAGCTTACTAGCGGGAGGCGACGAGCAGTACTTC

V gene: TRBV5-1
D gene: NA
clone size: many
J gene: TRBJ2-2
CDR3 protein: CASSPLRGATGELFF
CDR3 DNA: TGCGCCAGCAGCCCCCTAAGGGGAGCCACCGGGGAGCTGTTTTTT

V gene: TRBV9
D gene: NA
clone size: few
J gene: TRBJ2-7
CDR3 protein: CASSVGLDGEQYF
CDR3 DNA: TGTGCCAGCAGCGTAGGTCTCGATGGCGAGCAGTACTTC

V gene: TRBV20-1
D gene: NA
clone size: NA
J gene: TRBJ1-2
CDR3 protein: CSYTTPGTGYGYTF
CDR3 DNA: TGCAGTTACACAACCCCCGGGACCGGTTATGGCTACACCTTC

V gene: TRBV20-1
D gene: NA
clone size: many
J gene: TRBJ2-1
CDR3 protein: CSARHYRESNEQFF
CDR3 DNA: TGCAGTGCTAGACACTACAGGGAGAGCAATGAGCAGTTCTTC

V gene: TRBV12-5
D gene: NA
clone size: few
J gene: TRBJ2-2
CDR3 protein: CASGDYTGELFF
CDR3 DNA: TGTGCTAGTGGTGACTACACCGGGGAGCTGTTTTTT

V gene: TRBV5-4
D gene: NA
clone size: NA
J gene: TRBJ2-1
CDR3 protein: CASSLMLDINNEQFF
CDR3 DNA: TGTGCCAGCAGCTTGATGTTGGACATAAACAATGAGCAGTTCTTC

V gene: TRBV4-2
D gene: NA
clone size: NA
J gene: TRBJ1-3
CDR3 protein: CASSQAVSGNTIYF
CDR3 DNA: TGTGCCAGCAGCCAAGCCGTGTCTGGAAACACCATATATTTT

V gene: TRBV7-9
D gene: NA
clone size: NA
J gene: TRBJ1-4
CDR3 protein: CASSSVDEKLFF
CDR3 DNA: TGTGCCAGCAGCTCGGTCGATGAAAAACTGTTTTTT

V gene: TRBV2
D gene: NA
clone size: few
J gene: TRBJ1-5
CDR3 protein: CASSEAGRHQPQHF
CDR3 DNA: TGTGCCAGCAGTGAGGCAGGGCGACATCAGCCCCAGCATTTT

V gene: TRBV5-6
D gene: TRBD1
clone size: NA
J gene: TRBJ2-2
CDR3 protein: CASSSGTGTGELFF
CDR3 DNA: TGTGCCAGCAGTTCCGGGACAGGCACCGGGGAGCTGTTTTTT

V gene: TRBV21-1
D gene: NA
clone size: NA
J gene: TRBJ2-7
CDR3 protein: CASSKGPQGARTSGRSYEQYF
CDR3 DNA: TGTGCCAGCAGCAAAGGGCCCCAGGGGGCCAGGACTAGCGGGAGGTCTTACGAGCAGTACTTC

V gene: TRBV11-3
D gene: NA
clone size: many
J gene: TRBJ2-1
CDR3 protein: CASSYLGEQFF
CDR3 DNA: TGTGCCAGCAGCTACCTCGGGGAGCAGTTCTTC

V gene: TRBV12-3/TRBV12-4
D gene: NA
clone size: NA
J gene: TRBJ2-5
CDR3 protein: CASSRTGHANRAQYF
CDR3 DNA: TGTGCCAGCAGCCGAACAGGGCATGCTAATAGAGCCCAGTACTTC

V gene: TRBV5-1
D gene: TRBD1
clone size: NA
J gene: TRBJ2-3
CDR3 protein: CASSPGQRGTDTQYF
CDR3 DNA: TGCGCCAGCAGCCCGGGACAGCGCGGGACAGATACGCAGTATTTT

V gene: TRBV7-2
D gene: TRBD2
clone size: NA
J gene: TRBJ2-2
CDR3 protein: CASSPRGGSGRRTGELFF
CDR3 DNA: TGTGCCAGCAGCCCCCGGGGAGGTAGCGGGAGACGCACCGGGGAGCTGTTTTTT

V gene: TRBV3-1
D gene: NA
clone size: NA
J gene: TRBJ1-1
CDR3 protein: CASSVAGSLGTEAFF
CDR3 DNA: TGTGCCAGCAGCGTTGCGGGATCCCTGGGGACTGAAGCTTTCTTT

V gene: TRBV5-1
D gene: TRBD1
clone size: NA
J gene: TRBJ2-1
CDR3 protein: CASSLPGQKNEQFF
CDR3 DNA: TGCGCCAGCAGCTTACCGGGACAGAAAAATGAGCAGTTCTTC

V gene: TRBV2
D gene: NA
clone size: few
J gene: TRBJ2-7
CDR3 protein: CACQGVSYEQYF
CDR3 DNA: TGTGCCTGCCAGGGTGTCTCCTACGAGCAGTACTTC

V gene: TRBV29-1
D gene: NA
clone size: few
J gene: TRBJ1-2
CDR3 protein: CSVLTGPNYGYTF
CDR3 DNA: TGCAGCGTCTTGACGGGTCCTAACTATGGCTACACCTTC

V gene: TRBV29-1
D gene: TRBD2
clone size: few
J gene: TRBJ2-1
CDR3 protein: CSVGSSGGSYNEQFF
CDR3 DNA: TGCAGCGTTGGGTCTAGCGGGGGCTCCTACAATGAGCAGTTCTTC

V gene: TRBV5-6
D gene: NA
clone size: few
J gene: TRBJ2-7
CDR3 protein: CASSAETGVYEQYF
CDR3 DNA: TGTGCCAGCAGCGCGGAAACGGGAGTCTACGAGCAGTACTTC

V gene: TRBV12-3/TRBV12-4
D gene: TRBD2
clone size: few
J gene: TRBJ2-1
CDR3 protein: CASTQLAGGVNEQFF
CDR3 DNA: TGTGCCAGCACCCAACTAGCGGGGGGGGTAAATGAGCAGTTCTTC

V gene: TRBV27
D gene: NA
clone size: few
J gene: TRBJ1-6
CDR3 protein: CASSFPDSPLHF
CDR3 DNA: TGTGCCAGCAGTTTCCCAGATTCACCCCTCCACTTT

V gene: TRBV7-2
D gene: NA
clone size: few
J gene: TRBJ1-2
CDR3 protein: CASSLTGLGYTF
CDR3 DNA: TGTGCCAGCAGCCTCACAGGGTTGGGCTACACCTTC

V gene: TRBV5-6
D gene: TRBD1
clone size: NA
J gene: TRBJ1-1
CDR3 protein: CASSLQGAATEAFF
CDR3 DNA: TGTGCCAGCAGCTTACAGGGGGCGGCGACTGAAGCTTTCTTT

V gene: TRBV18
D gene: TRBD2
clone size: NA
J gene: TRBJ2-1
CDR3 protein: CASSFASGSYNEQFF
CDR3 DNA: TGTGCCAGCTCTTTCGCTAGCGGCTCCTACAATGAGCAGTTCTTC